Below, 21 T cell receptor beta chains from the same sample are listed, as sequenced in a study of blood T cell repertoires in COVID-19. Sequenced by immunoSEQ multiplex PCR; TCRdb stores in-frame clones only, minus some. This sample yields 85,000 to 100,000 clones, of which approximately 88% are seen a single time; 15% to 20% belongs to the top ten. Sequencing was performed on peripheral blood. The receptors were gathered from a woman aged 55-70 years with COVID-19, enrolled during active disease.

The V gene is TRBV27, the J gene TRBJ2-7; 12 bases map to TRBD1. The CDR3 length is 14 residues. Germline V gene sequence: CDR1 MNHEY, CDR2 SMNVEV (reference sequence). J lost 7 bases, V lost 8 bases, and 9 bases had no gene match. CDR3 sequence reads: CASCSGTGGAEQYF. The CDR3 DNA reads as TGTGCCAGCTGCTCCGGGACAGGGGGCGCGGAGCAGTACTTC.

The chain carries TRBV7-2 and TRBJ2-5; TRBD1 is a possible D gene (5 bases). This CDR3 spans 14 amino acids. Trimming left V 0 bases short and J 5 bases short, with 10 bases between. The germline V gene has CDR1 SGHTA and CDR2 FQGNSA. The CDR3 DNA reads TGTGCCAGCAGCTTAGCGCTGGGGCCCGAGACCCAGTACTTC. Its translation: CASSLALGPETQYF.

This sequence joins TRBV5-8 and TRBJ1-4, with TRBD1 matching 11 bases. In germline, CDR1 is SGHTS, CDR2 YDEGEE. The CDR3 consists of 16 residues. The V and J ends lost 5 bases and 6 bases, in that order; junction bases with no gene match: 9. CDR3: CASRRTGGVGDEKLFF. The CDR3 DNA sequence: TGTGCCAGCAGGCGGACAGGGGGCGTGGGGGATGAAAAACTGTTTTTT.

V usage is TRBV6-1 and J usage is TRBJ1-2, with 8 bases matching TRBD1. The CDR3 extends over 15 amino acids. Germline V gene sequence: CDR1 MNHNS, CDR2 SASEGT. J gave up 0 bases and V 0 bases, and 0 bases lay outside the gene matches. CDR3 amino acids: CASSEATGANYGYTF. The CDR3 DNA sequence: TGTGCCAGCAGTGAAGCGACAGGGGCTAACTATGGCTACACCTTC.

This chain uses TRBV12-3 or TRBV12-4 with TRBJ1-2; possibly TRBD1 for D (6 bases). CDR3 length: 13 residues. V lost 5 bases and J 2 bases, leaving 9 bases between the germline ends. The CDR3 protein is CASSPGQNYGYTF. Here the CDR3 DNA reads TGTGCCAGCAGTCCCGGACAGAACTATGGCTACACCTTC.

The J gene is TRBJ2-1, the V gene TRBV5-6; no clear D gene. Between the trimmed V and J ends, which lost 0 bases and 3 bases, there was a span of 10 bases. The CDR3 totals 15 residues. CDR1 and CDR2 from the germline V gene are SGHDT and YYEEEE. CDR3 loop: CASSLVTTSYNEQFF. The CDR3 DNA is TGTGCCAGCAGCTTGGTAACGACAAGCTACAATGAGCAGTTCTTC.

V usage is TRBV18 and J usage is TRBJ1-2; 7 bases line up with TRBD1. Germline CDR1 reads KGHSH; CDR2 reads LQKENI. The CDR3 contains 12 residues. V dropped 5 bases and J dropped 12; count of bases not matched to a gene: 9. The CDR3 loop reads CASSSFTGENTF. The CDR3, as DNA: TGTGCCAGCTCATCCTTTACAGGGGAGAACACCTTC.

CDR3 sequence (DNA): TGTGCCAGCAGCCCTACAGGAGGGGACCCCATATATTTT. This encodes CASSPTGGDPIYF. The chain recombines TRBV3-1 (or the pseudogene TRBV3-2) with TRBJ1-3, with D possibly matching TRBD1 (5 bases). V lost 4 bases, J lost 11 bases, and 15 bases lay in between. Per germline, CDR1 LGHDT and CDR2 YNNKEL (reference sequence). The CDR3 covers 13 residues.

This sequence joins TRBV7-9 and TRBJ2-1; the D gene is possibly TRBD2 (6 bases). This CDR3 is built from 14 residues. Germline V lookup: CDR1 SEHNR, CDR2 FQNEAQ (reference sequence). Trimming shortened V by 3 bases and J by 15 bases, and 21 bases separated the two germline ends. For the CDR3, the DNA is TGTGCCAGCAGCTTCGGCTCCGGAAGGGGAGGCCGGTTCTTC. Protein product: CASSFGSGRGGRFF.

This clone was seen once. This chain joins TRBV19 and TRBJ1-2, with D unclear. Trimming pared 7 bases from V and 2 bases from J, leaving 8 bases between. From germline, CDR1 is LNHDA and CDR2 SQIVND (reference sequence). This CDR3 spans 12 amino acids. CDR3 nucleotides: TGTGCCAGTACGGAGCGAAACTATGGCTACACCTTC. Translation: CASTERNYGYTF. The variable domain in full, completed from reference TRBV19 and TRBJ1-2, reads DGGITQSPKYLFRKEGQNVTLSCEQNLNHDAMYWYRQDPGQGLRLIYYSQIVNDFQKGDIAEGYSVSREKKESFPLTVTSAQKNPTAFYLCASTERNYGYTFGSGTRLTVV.

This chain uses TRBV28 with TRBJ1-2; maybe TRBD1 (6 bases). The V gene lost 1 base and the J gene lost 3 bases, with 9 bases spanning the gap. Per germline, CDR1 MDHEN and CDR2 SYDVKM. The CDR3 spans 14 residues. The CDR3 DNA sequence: TGTGCCAGCAGTTTATCGGGGGGCGACTATGGCTACACCTTC. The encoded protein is CASSLSGGDYGYTF.

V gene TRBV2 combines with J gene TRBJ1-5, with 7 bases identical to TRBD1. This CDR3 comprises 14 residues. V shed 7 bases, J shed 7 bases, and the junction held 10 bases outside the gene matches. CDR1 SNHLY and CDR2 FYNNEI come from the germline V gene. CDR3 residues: CASIDRAEGQPQHF. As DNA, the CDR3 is TGTGCCAGCATAGACAGGGCGGAAGGACAGCCCCAGCATTTT.

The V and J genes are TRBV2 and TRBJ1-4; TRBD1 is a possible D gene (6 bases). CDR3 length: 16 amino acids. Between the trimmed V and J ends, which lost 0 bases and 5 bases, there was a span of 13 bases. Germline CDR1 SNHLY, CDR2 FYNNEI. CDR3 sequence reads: CASSEAGAERNEKLFF. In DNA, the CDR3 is TGTGCCAGCAGTGAAGCGGGGGCAGAAAGAAATGAAAAACTGTTTTTT.

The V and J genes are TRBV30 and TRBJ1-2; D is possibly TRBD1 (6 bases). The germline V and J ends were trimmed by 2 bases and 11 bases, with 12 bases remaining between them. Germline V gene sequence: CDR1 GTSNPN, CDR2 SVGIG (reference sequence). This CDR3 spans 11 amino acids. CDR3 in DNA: TGTGCCTGGAGTAGGGGGTGGGTATACACCTTC. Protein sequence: CAWSRGWVYTF. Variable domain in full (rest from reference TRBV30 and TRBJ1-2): SQTIHQWPATLVQPVGSPLSLECTVEGTSNPNLYWYRQAAGRGLQLLFYSVGIGQISSEVPQNLSASRPQDRQFILSSKKLLLSDSGFYLCAWSRGWVYTFGSGTRLTVV.

The chain's CDR3 is CASSSGTSGDTQYF. In DNA form, the CDR3 reads TGTGCCAGCAGCTCCGGGACTAGTGGGGATACGCAGTATTTT. This sequence joins TRBV11-2 and TRBJ2-3; 8 nucleotides agree with TRBD2. The J segment lost 6 bases and the V segment lost 4 bases, leaving 6 bases of the junction unmatched. The CDR3 is 14 amino acids. CDR1 and CDR2 (germline): SGHAT, FQNNGV.

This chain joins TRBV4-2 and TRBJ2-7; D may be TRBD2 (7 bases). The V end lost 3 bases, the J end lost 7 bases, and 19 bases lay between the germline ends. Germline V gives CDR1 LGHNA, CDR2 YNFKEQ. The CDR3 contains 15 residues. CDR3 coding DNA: TGTGCCAGCAGCCAGGGGGGGGCTACCGGGAGGGAGCAGTACTTC. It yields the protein CASSQGGATGREQYF.

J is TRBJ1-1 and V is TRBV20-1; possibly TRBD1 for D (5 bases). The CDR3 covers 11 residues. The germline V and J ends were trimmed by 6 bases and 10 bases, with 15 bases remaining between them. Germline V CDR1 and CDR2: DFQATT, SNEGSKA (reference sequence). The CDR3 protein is CSAPGGGGAFF. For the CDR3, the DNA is TGCAGTGCCCCAGGTGGGGGAGGAGCTTTCTTT.

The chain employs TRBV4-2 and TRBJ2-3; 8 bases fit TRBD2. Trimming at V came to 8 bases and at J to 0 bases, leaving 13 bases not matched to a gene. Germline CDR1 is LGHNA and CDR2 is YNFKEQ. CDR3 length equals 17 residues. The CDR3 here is CASQGEIAGLSTDTQYF. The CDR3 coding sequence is TGTGCCAGCCAAGGGGAAATAGCGGGGTTAAGCACAGATACGCAGTATTTT.

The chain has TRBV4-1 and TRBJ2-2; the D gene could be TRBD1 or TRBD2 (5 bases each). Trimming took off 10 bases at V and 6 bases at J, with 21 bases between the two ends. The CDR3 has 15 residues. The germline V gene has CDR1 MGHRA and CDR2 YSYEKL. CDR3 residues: CATRAVRDGSGELFF. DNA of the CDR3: TGCGCCACCAGGGCGGTGAGGGATGGTTCCGGGGAGCTGTTTTTT.

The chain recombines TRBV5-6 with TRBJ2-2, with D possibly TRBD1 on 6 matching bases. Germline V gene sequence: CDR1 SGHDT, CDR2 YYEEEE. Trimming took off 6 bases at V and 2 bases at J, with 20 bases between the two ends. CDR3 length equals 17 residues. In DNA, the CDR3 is TGTGCCAGCAACCCAAAAACGGCCAGGGGAAACACCGGGGAGCTGTTTTTT. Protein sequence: CASNPKTARGNTGELFF.

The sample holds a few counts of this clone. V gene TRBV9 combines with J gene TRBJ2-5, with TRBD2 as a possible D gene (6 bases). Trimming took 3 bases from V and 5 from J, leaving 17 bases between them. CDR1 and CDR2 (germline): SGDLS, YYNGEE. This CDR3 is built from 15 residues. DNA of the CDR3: TGTGCCAGCAGCGCGGGGGATGGCAGTTTTGAGACCCAGTACTTC. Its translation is CASSAGDGSFETQYF.